This T cell receptor beta chain was sequenced for a study of blood T cell repertoires in COVID-19. As for the study in general: Some COVID-19 samples were acute and others convalescent; all came from the United States, Italy and Spain.

The CDR3 spans 13 residues. V lost 7 bases and J 5 bases, leaving 14 bases between the germline ends. The authors' processing: Nucleated cell counts were estimated from reference gene primer amplification. Libraries were prepared by immunoSEQ multiplex PCR; TCRdb keeps only in-frame clonotypes and omits some of them. That table furnishes V, J and clone size, whereas the DNA furnished D and trimming. The table records hundreds of thousands of clones, around 84% of them present only once. This clone was seen only once. The sequence was collected from a man aged 45 to 65 with acute or convalescent COVID-19. V is TRBV12-3 or TRBV12-4 and J is TRBJ1-1, with D tentatively TRBD1 (5 bases). Source material: peripheral blood. The CDR3 reads CASTFGGSTEAFF. The CDR3 DNA follows: TGTGCCAGCACCTTCGGGGGAAGTACTGAAGCTTTCTTT.